This TCR beta chain stems from a study of cytomegalovirus exposure and HLA in healthy donors. 13 Jbeta primers and 60 Vbeta primers were used for the PCR. Assay: immunoSEQ multiplex PCR; the TCRdb copy retains only in-frame clones and omits some. This table has roughly 170,000 clones, around 81% appearing once. Trimming cost V 0 bases and J 6 bases, with 15 bases left between them. Per germline, CDR1 MNHEY and CDR2 SVGAGI. The CDR3 totals 16 residues. The sample taken for sequencing was PBMCs. The clonotype comes from a woman in her twenties or thirties in good health and CMV-seronegative. This chain uses TRBV6-5 with TRBJ2-1, with D possibly being TRBD2 (5 bases). CDR3 sequence: CASSYSLALVLNEQFF. CDR3 nucleotides: TGTGCCAGCAGTTACTCGCTAGCCTTAGTACTCAATGAGCAGTTCTTC.